This T cell receptor (beta chain) appears in the sequencing data of a study of response to subunit inactivated influenza vaccine. Study-wide points: Only a handful of new T cells, the authors suggested, are recruited with each seasonal influenza vaccination.

TCRdb re-called the RT-PCR reads through MiXCR, storing one row per CDR3 protein. The sample carries about 300,000 distinct CDR3 sequences, 20% to 25% recorded once. Germline V gene sequence: CDR1 DFQATT, CDR2 SNEGSKA (reference sequence). CDR3 length: 14 amino acids. V shed 3 bases and J shed 5 bases, with 17 bases lying between them. On this clonotype itself: What it binds is unknown.

The TCR was taken from a man aged 50-75 years who received an inactivated influenza vaccine. The chain carries TRBV20-1 and TRBJ2-7, with a weak D call TRBD2 (6 bases). The sample in question was PBMCs from blood, obtained less than 22 months after vaccination. This CDR3 reads CSARNGRDPHEQYF. CDR3 sequence (DNA): TGCAGTGCTAGGAACGGGAGAGATCCCCACGAGCAGTACTTC.